A selection of T cell receptor beta chains follows, all from one sample in a study of cytomegalovirus exposure and HLA in healthy donors. Profiled with immunoSEQ multiplex PCR; TCRdb holds only in-frame clones, not every one. The data contain more than 95,000 clones, about 87% of them seen just once; the ten biggest clones take up less than 2%. Sequencing was performed on PBMCs. All receptors derive from a woman aged 18-29 years in good health and CMV-seronegative. Each CDR3 is given with its conserved first and last residue. Fields, in order: clone size, D gene, V gene, J gene, CDR3 protein, CDR3 DNA. A D gene is named only where the DNA matches it firmly. Clone sizes are given selectively: once, few, many, or a class where the clone is expanded.

>.|TRBD2|TRBV7-2|TRBJ2-2
CASISWTSGRNGELFF
TGTGCCAGCATCTCATGGACTAGCGGGAGGAACGGGGAGCTGTTTTTT
>.|TRBD2|TRBV6-5|TRBJ2-1
CASSYSTSGAVNEQFF
TGTGCCAGCAGTTACTCGACTAGCGGAGCTGTTAATGAGCAGTTCTTC
>.|TRBD1|TRBV5-1|TRBJ2-5
CASSIDRGLGETQYF
TGCGCCAGCAGCATAGACAGGGGGCTAGGGGAGACCCAGTACTTC
>.|.|TRBV6-1|TRBJ2-5
CASSESFWTQETQYF
TGTGCCAGCAGTGAAAGCTTTTGGACACAAGAGACCCAGTACTTC
>once|.|TRBV20-1|TRBJ2-7
CSAASLGARYF
TGCAGTGCTGCCTCTTTGGGGGCGAGGTACTTC
>.|.|TRBV29-1|TRBJ2-1
CSVDGSAGWSNEQFF
TGCAGCGTTGATGGGTCCGCAGGGTGGTCCAATGAGCAGTTCTTC
>.|.|TRBV13|TRBJ2-2
CASSLKIGGNTGELFF
TGTGCCAGCAGCTTAAAGATAGGGGGGAACACCGGGGAGCTGTTTTTT
>.|TRBD1|TRBV7-9|TRBJ2-1
CASSFPGQGGYNEQFF
TGTGCCAGCAGCTTCCCGGGACAGGGTGGCTACAATGAGCAGTTCTTC
>few|.|TRBV29-1|TRBJ1-1
CSGTRGGSTEAFF
TGCAGCGGAACCCGGGGGGGGAGCACTGAAGCTTTCTTT
>.|TRBD2|TRBV5-1|TRBJ2-3
CASSQTSGSPDTQYF
TGCGCCAGCAGCCAAACTAGCGGGAGCCCAGATACGCAGTATTTT
>.|TRBD1|TRBV28|TRBJ1-2
CASSRQGQGFGYGYTF
TGTGCCAGCAGTAGACAGGGTCAGGGCTTTGGGTATGGCTACACCTTC
>.|.|TRBV27|TRBJ2-1
CASSLSLNNEQFF
TGTGCCAGCAGTTTGTCACTTAACAATGAGCAGTTCTTC
>.|TRBD1|TRBV2|TRBJ1-2
CASSTDRGREDYGYTF
TGTGCCAGCAGTACCGACAGGGGGAGGGAGGACTATGGCTACACCTTC
>.|TRBD2|TRBV5-1|TRBJ2-5
CASRRPLAGAETQYF
TGCGCCAGCAGGCGGCCGCTAGCGGGGGCTGAGACCCAGTACTTC
>.|.|TRBV7-6|TRBJ2-1
CASSLDGSSYNEQFF
TGTGCCAGCAGCTTAGACGGGAGCTCCTACAATGAGCAGTTCTTC
>.|.|TRBV13|TRBJ2-7
CASSPTGQGTSSYEQYF
TGTGCCAGCAGCCCGACGGGACAAGGGACCAGCTCCTACGAGCAGTACTTC
>.|TRBD1|TRBV4-1|TRBJ1-3
CASSQPQGDSGNTIYF
TGCGCCAGCAGCCAACCTCAGGGGGACTCTGGAAACACCATATATTTT
>.|.|TRBV28|TRBJ1-1
CASSPMRLRPTEAFF
TGTGCCAGCAGTCCCATGCGACTAAGGCCCACTGAAGCTTTCTTT
>few|.|TRBV5-6|TRBJ1-1
CASSLEQGGNTEAFF
TGTGCCAGCAGCTTGGAACAGGGTGGGAACACTGAAGCTTTCTTT
>.|TRBD2|TRBV2|TRBJ2-3
CASSLAGITQYF
TGTGCCAGCAGCTTAGCGGGGATCACGCAGTATTTT
>few|TRBD1|TRBV6-1|TRBJ2-7
CASSEAVGYRGYEQYF
TGTGCCAGCAGTGAAGCGGTTGGTTACAGGGGGTACGAGCAGTACTTC
>once|TRBD1|TRBV6-1|TRBJ1-2
CASSEVPGGVDYGYTF
TGTGCCAGCAGTGAAGTGCCAGGGGGTGTTGACTATGGCTACACCTTC
>.|TRBD1|TRBV7-8|TRBJ2-7
CASSLEYGTGTLYEQYF
TGTGCCAGCAGCTTAGAGTACGGGACAGGGACACTTTACGAGCAGTACTTC
>.|.|TRBV5-6|TRBJ2-3
CASSPTEMSTGTDTQYF
TGTGCCAGCAGCCCAACCGAAATGAGTACTGGCACAGATACGCAGTATTTT
>.|.|TRBV19|TRBJ1-3
CASSSDSRSGLDTIYF
TGTGCCAGTAGTTCGGACAGTCGAAGTGGTCTGGACACCATATATTTT
>.|.|TRBV6-4|TRBJ1-3
CASKRDKWASGNTIYF
TGTGCCAGCAAGAGGGACAAGTGGGCCTCTGGAAACACCATATATTTT
>.|TRBD1|TRBV28|TRBJ1-1
CASSLTGQTNTHF
TGTGCCAGCAGTCTCACGGGACAGACGAACACTCATTTT
>.|TRBD2|TRBV9|TRBJ2-3
CASSVSSGRGTDTQYF
TGTGCCAGCAGCGTATCTAGCGGGAGGGGAACAGATACGCAGTATTTT
>.|.|TRBV7-9|TRBJ1-2
CASSPGAFGYGYTF
TGTGCCAGCAGCCCAGGGGCTTTCGGCTATGGCTACACCTTC
>.|.|TRBV4-2|TRBJ2-7
CASSQEGSSSYEQYF
TGTGCCAGCTCCCAGGAGGGATCCTCCTCCTACGAGCAGTACTTC
>.|.|TRBV18|TRBJ1-4
CASSPTIQGATNEKLFF
TGTGCCAGCTCACCAACGATCCAGGGTGCAACTAATGAAAAACTGTTTTTT
>once|TRBD2|TRBV10-3|TRBJ2-1
CAISEVAGGSNEQFF
TGTGCCATCAGTGAGGTAGCGGGAGGGTCCAATGAGCAGTTCTTC
>.|TRBD2|TRBV7-9|TRBJ2-3
CASSPLAGGITDTQYF
TGTGCCAGCAGCCCTCTAGCGGGAGGGATTACAGATACGCAGTATTTT
>.|.|TRBV27|TRBJ2-3
CASSWRATDTQYF
TGTGCCAGCAGTTGGAGGGCCACAGATACGCAGTATTTT
>.|TRBD2|TRBV7-8|TRBJ2-7
CASSLGVRGLVYEQYF
TGTGCCAGCAGCTTAGGGGTTCGGGGACTAGTCTACGAGCAGTACTTC
>.|.|TRBV9|TRBJ1-5
CASSVKLGGYYQPQHF
TGTGCCAGCAGCGTTAAACTAGGAGGGTATTATCAGCCCCAGCATTTT
>.|.|TRBV19|TRBJ1-1
CASSTGRGAVRTEAFF
TGTGCCAGTAGCACAGGGCGGGGGGCAGTCCGGACTGAAGCTTTCTTT
>.|TRBD2|TRBV9|TRBJ2-7
CASSVGGSGGSYEQYF
TGTGCCAGCAGCGTAGGGGGTAGCGGGGGCTCCTACGAGCAGTACTTC
>few|.|TRBV7-6|TRBJ2-7
CASSKNQGTYEQYF
TGTGCCAGCAGCAAAAACCAGGGAACCTACGAGCAGTACTTC
>.|TRBD2|TRBV5-1|TRBJ2-1
CASSITSGVPTNEQFF
TGCGCCAGCAGCATTACTAGCGGGGTACCAACCAATGAGCAGTTCTTC
>.|TRBD2|TRBV27|TRBJ2-1
CASSLAGAGGEQFF
TGTGCCAGCAGTTTGGCGGGGGCGGGGGGTGAGCAGTTCTTC
>.|TRBD1|TRBV27|TRBJ1-6
CATGQGNSPLHF
TGTGCCACAGGACAGGGAAATTCACCCCTCCACTTT
>.|.|TRBV4-3|TRBJ2-1
CASSQERGKEQFF
TGCGCCAGCAGCCAAGAGCGGGGTAAAGAGCAGTTCTTC
>.|.|TRBV5-1|TRBJ1-2
CASSLGLLSNGYGYTF
TGCGCCAGCAGCTTGGGACTACTTTCCAACGGTTATGGCTACACCTTC
>.|TRBD1|TRBV27|TRBJ2-1
CASSSGQGNEQFF
TGTGCCAGCAGTTCGGGACAGGGCAATGAGCAGTTCTTC
>.|TRBD1|TRBV19|TRBJ2-7
CASSRTGNDEQYF
TGTGCCAGTAGCAGGACAGGGAACGACGAGCAGTACTTC
>few|TRBD1|TRBV7-6|TRBJ1-2
CASSPGQASYGYTF
TGTGCCAGCAGCCCGGGACAGGCTTCCTATGGCTACACCTTC
>.|TRBD1|TRBV27|TRBJ1-2
CASSTEEGAQLGKGYTF
TGTGCCAGCAGTACGGAGGAGGGGGCGCAGTTGGGGAAGGGCTACACCTTC
>.|.|TRBV30|TRBJ2-2
CAWSPPGELFF
TGTGCCTGGAGTCCTCCCGGGGAGCTGTTTTTT
>few|TRBD1|TRBV19|TRBJ1-2
CASSWTGGNYGYTF
TGTGCCAGTAGCTGGACAGGGGGTAACTATGGCTACACCTTC
>once|.|TRBV19|TRBJ1-5
CASSLAQSGNQPQHF
TGTGCCAGTAGTCTAGCCCAGAGCGGCAATCAGCCCCAGCATTTT
>.|TRBD1|TRBV7-9|TRBJ1-3
CAGRQGSSGNTIYF
TGTGCCGGAAGACAGGGTAGCTCTGGAAACACCATATATTTT
>.|.|TRBV11-1|TRBJ2-6
CASSLGGRSGANVLTF
TGTGCCAGCAGCTTAGGTGGGCGCTCTGGGGCCAACGTCCTGACTTTC
>.|.|TRBV10-2|TRBJ2-7
CASSESISGYEQYF
TGCGCCAGCAGTGAGTCGATATCCGGCTACGAGCAGTACTTC
>.|TRBD1|TRBV5-1|TRBJ1-5
CASSFRPGGFYSNQPQHF
TGCGCCAGCAGCTTCAGGCCAGGGGGCTTTTATAGCAATCAGCCCCAGCATTTT
>once|TRBD2|TRBV2|TRBJ2-1
CASSEGLAPYNEQFF
TGTGCCAGCAGTGAAGGACTAGCGCCATACAATGAGCAGTTCTTC
>.|TRBD1|TRBV10-1|TRBJ2-1
CASSVIGNSRATGDNEQFF
TGCGCCAGCAGTGTTATAGGGAATAGCCGTGCGACAGGGGACAATGAGCAGTTCTTC
>.|.|TRBV10-2|TRBJ2-3
CASTLGDTQYF
TGCGCCAGCACCCTCGGGGATACGCAGTATTTT
>.|TRBD1|TRBV7-6|TRBJ2-7
CASSSGQGNYEQYF
TGTGCCAGCAGCTCCGGACAGGGAAACTACGAGCAGTACTTC
>.|TRBD1|TRBV5-6|TRBJ1-4
CASSLEGAEKLFF
TGTGCCAGCAGCTTGGAGGGGGCCGAAAAACTGTTTTTT